The 32 T cell receptor beta chains in this list originate from one sample, sequenced in a study of blood T cell repertoires in COVID-19. Libraries were prepared by immunoSEQ multiplex PCR; TCRdb keeps only in-frame clonotypes and omits some of them. The table has roughly 670,000 clones, about nine tenths seen once. Sample: peripheral blood. Receptor source: a woman between 18 and 29 years old with acute or convalescent COVID-19.

The chain recombines TRBV3-1 (or the pseudogene TRBV3-2) with TRBJ1-2; D unclear. Germline values: CDR1 LGHDT, CDR2 YNNKEL (reference sequence). The CDR3 totals 11 residues. The V end was cut by 5 bases, the J end by 4 bases, with 5 bases between. DNA for the CDR3: TGTGCCAGCAGCAACAGCTATGGCTACACCTTC. Residues: CASSNSYGYTF.

The chain combines TRBV4-2 with TRBJ1-1, with unresolved D. CDR1 is LGHNA, CDR2 YNFKEQ, per germline. V was shortened by 1 base and J by 5 bases, with 8 bases between the two germline ends. There are 13 residues in the CDR3. This CDR3 reads CASSQARRTEAFF. In DNA form, the CDR3 reads TGTGCCAGCAGCCAAGCGCGTCGAACTGAAGCTTTCTTT.

V usage is TRBV9 and J usage is TRBJ2-5, with a possible D match to TRBD2 (7 bases). V was trimmed by 3 bases and J by 3 bases, leaving 18 bases between them. Per germline, CDR1 SGDLS and CDR2 YYNGEE. The CDR3 has 16 amino acids. As DNA, the CDR3 is TGTGCCAGCAGCGGCAGTAGGGGGGGCGAAGAAGAGACCCAGTACTTC. As protein: CASSGSRGGEEETQYF.

The J gene is TRBJ1-1, the V gene TRBV6-1; 7 nucleotides match TRBD1. The CDR3 contains 15 residues. Germline trimming cut 2 bases from V and 4 bases from J; bases unmatched to any gene: 7. Germline V lookup: CDR1 MNHNS, CDR2 SASEGT. The CDR3: CASSETIEGATEAFF. The CDR3 nucleotides are TGTGCCAGCAGTGAAACGATAGAGGGGGCCACTGAAGCTTTCTTT.

The V gene is TRBV9, the J gene TRBJ2-3; 8 bases map to TRBD1. Trimming cost V 4 bases and J 1 base; bases outside gene matches: 8. This CDR3 comprises 16 residues. Germline-derived CDR1 and CDR2 are SGDLS and YYNGEE. The CDR3 here is CASSPRPGGRTDTQYF. In nucleotides, the CDR3 is TGTGCCAGCAGCCCCCGCCCAGGGGGCCGCACAGATACGCAGTATTTT.

The chain carries TRBV30 and TRBJ2-2; D might be TRBD1 (6 bases). Trimming left V 1 base short and J 3 bases short, with 12 bases between. CDR1 and CDR2 (germline): GTSNPN, SVGIG (reference sequence). The CDR3 contains 15 residues. CDR3 in amino acids: CAWSEGHSYTGELFF. The DNA of the CDR3 is TGTGCCTGGAGTGAGGGACACAGTTACACCGGGGAGCTGTTTTTT.

The chain recombines TRBV19 with TRBJ2-3, with 8 bases that match TRBD2. CDR3 length equals 15 residues. V shed 7 bases and J 2 bases; nucleotides not matched to a gene: 8. Looked up from germline, CDR1 is LNHDA and CDR2 is SQIVND (reference sequence). CDR3 DNA: TGTGCCAGTACTAGGCGGGGGGCCCCCACAGATACGCAGTATTTT. Protein product: CASTRRGAPTDTQYF.

The rearrangement joins TRBV29-1 to TRBJ1-2, with D possibly being TRBD1 (5 bases). The CDR3 covers 15 residues. The germline V gene has CDR1 SQVTM and CDR2 ANQGSEA. V gave up 4 bases and J gave up 1 base, with 16 bases separating them. Here the CDR3 DNA reads TGCAGCGTTGGGGGTGACAGTCGATATAACTATGGCTACACCTTC. Translation: CSVGGDSRYNYGYTF. Variable domain in full (rest from reference TRBV29-1 and TRBJ1-2): SAVISQKPSRDICQRGTSLTIQCQVDSQVTMMFWYRQQPGQSLTLIATANQGSEATYESGFVIDKFPISRPNLTFSTLTVSNMSPEDSSIYLCSVGGDSRYNYGYTFGSGTRLTVV.

The chain uses TRBV5-1 and TRBJ2-3; possible D gene TRBD2, 7 bases. The CDR3 has 17 amino acids. Trimming cost V 3 bases and J 5 bases, with 22 bases left between them. Per germline, CDR1 SGHRS and CDR2 YFSETQ. The DNA for the CDR3 is TGCGCCAGCAGCTCGGACTCGCGGGGGCCCCGGGGAGATACGCAGTATTTT. Translating gives CASSSDSRGPRGDTQYF.

This clone was counted a single time. The rearrangement links TRBV19 to TRBJ2-7; 11 nucleotides agree with TRBD1. CDR3 length equals 15 residues. The germline V gene encodes CDR1 LNHDA and CDR2 SQIVND (reference sequence). V gave up 4 bases and J gave up 5 bases; unmatched junction bases: 7. The CDR3 nucleotides read TGTGCCAGTAGTACCTCCGGGACAGGGGGACACGAGCAGTACTTC. Translation: CASSTSGTGGHEQYF.

This chain connects TRBV5-1 to TRBJ1-6; D is ambiguous. V was shortened by 4 bases and J by 9 bases, with 17 bases between the two germline ends. In germline, CDR1 is SGHRS, CDR2 YFSETQ. The CDR3 runs 15 residues. CDR3 sequence: CASSPLSAEISPLHF. The CDR3 DNA reads as TGCGCCAGCAGCCCCCTCAGTGCGGAGATTTCACCCCTCCACTTT.

This clone was detected a few times. Within the sample, other DNA sequences also encode this same CDR3. The chain employs TRBV9 and TRBJ1-1, with 11 bases matching TRBD1. This CDR3 is built from 16 residues. The trim removed 0 bases at V and 1 base at J, leaving 2 bases unmatched. Germline V gives CDR1 SGDLS, CDR2 YYNGEE. CDR3 sequence: CASSVGTGGRNTEAFF. CDR3 nucleotide sequence: TGTGCCAGCAGCGTAGGGACAGGGGGCAGGAACACTGAAGCTTTCTTT.

This clone appeared a single time. V is TRBV2 and J is TRBJ2-7; D may be TRBD2 (6 bases). The CDR3 sequence is 14 residues long. V was shortened by 6 bases and J by 0 bases, with 12 bases between the two germline ends. The germline V gene encodes CDR1 SNHLY and CDR2 FYNNEI. The CDR3 is CASSFLTSSYEQYF. CDR3 coding DNA: TGTGCCAGCAGCTTTTTGACTAGCTCCTACGAGCAGTACTTC.

V is TRBV4-1 and J is TRBJ2-3, with D unresolved. This CDR3 is 14 amino acids long. Trimming pared 2 bases from V and 0 bases from J, leaving 6 bases between. Germline-derived CDR1 and CDR2 are MGHRA and YSYEKL. For the CDR3, the DNA is TGCGCCAGCAGCCAAACACCCAGCACAGATACGCAGTATTTT. Protein: CASSQTPSTDTQYF.

The genes are TRBV6-2 or TRBV6-3 and TRBJ1-5; 8 bases are a match to TRBD1. The CDR3 has 17 amino acids. Looked up from germline, CDR1 is MNHEY and CDR2 is SVGEGT. J was trimmed by 3 bases and V by 4 bases; bases with no gene match: 11. The CDR3 sequence: CASSSCLDRAFNQPQHF. CDR3 sequence (DNA): TGTGCCAGCAGTTCCTGTTTGGACAGGGCCTTCAATCAGCCCCAGCATTTT.

The rearrangement links TRBV5-1 to TRBJ1-3; the D is unclear. Trimming took off 4 bases at V and 0 bases at J, with 11 bases between the two ends. CDR1 and CDR2 from the germline V gene are SGHRS and YFSETQ. The CDR3 is 15 residues long. In nucleotides, the CDR3 is TGCGCCAGCAGCCTCCAGTCCCCCTCTGGAAACACCATATATTTT. This encodes CASSLQSPSGNTIYF. The full variable domain, with the rest looked up from reference TRBV5-1 and TRBJ1-3, is KAGVTQTPRYLIKTRGQQVTLSCSPISGHRSVSWYQQTPGQGLQFLFEYFSETQRNKGNFPGRFSGRQFSNSRSEMNVSTLELGDSALYLCASSLQSPSGNTIYFGEGSWLTVV.

This chain uses TRBV4-3 with TRBJ2-7; 9 bases are shared with TRBD1. V lost 3 bases to trimming and J lost 3 bases; unmatched junction nucleotides: 6. This CDR3 spans 15 amino acids. Germline values: CDR1 LGHNA, CDR2 YSLEER. The CDR3 sequence is CASSQGQGSGYEQYF. The CDR3 DNA follows: TGCGCCAGCAGCCAGGGACAGGGTTCGGGCTACGAGCAGTACTTC.

The CDR3 region is CAWERGALYEQYF. The CDR3 nucleotides are TGTGCCTGGGAGCGGGGGGCCCTCTACGAGCAGTACTTC. The chain combines TRBV30 with TRBJ2-7; 9 positions agree with TRBD2. This CDR3 spans 13 amino acids. J lost 3 bases, V lost 5 bases, and 5 bases had no gene match. The germline CDR1 and CDR2 sequences are GTSNPN and SVGIG (reference sequence).

The J gene is TRBJ2-2, the V gene TRBV5-1; 9 bases align to TRBD2. CDR1 is SGHRS, CDR2 YFSETQ, per germline. This CDR3 region has 16 residues. Losses at the gene ends were 6 bases for V and 2 bases for J; bases not matched to a gene: 8. CDR3 DNA: TGCGCCAGCACCAAAAGCGGGGGGACCAACACCGGGGAGCTGTTTTTT. Translated, it gives CASTKSGGTNTGELFF.

The gene calls are TRBV30 and TRBJ2-5; D not certain. This CDR3 spans 10 amino acids. V was clipped by 5 bases and J by 5 bases, with 6 bases between them. Per the germline V gene, CDR1 is GTSNPN and CDR2 is SVGIG (reference sequence). CDR3 DNA: TGTGCCTGGGGCACGGAGACCCAGTACTTC. It is translated as CAWGTETQYF.

Notes on this clone: At the DNA level, this CDR3 is encoded by other sequences in the same sample as well. The chain joins TRBV3-1 (or the pseudogene TRBV3-2) to TRBJ2-7; 9 nucleotides line up with TRBD2. CDR1 and CDR2 from the germline V gene are LGHDT and YNNKEL (reference sequence). Unmatched junction bases numbered 8, after V lost 4 bases and J lost 4 bases. The CDR3 extends over 15 amino acids. The CDR3 nucleotides read TGTGCCAGCAGCCCTGGCACTAGCGGGTCGTACGAGCAGTACTTC. Translating gives CASSPGTSGSYEQYF.

CDR3 sequence: CASSTRDFGNTIYF. The CDR3, as DNA: TGTGCCAGCAGCACTCGGGACTTTGGAAACACCATATATTTT. The chain recombines TRBV21-1 with TRBJ1-3. TRBV21-1 has pseudogene status. The CDR3 consists of 14 residues.

This rearrangement joins TRBV18 to TRBJ2-1; 8 nucleotides line up with TRBD2. CDR1 is KGHSH, CDR2 LQKENI, per germline. J lost 0 bases, V lost 3 bases, and 4 bases had no gene match. The CDR3 contains 16 residues. In DNA form, the CDR3 reads TGTGCCAGCTCACCGGGCGGGGGGAGCTCCTACAATGAGCAGTTCTTC. Its protein product is CASSPGGGSSYNEQFF.

This chain connects TRBV2 to TRBJ1-5, with 7 bases lining up with TRBD1. Germline loops: CDR1 SNHLY, CDR2 FYNNEI. V shed 3 bases and J 7 bases; nucleotides not matched to a gene: 9. This CDR3 has 15 amino acids. CDR3 sequence: CASSEFRQGGQPQHF. The CDR3 DNA reads TGTGCCAGCAGTGAGTTTAGGCAGGGGGGCCAGCCCCAGCATTTT.

The chain carries TRBV5-1 and TRBJ1-1; tentatively, D is TRBD1 (6 bases). This CDR3 has 16 amino acids. Trimming stripped 0 bases from V and 0 bases from J, with 12 bases between. Germline CDR1 and CDR2: SGHRS and YFSETQ. CDR3 DNA: TGCGCCAGCAGCTTGGTCGGGGGGCAAATGAACACTGAAGCTTTCTTT. Amino acid sequence: CASSLVGGQMNTEAFF. Looking up the rest from reference TRBV5-1 and TRBJ1-1 gives the full variable domain: KAGVTQTPRYLIKTRGQQVTLSCSPISGHRSVSWYQQTPGQGLQFLFEYFSETQRNKGNFPGRFSGRQFSNSRSEMNVSTLELGDSALYLCASSLVGGQMNTEAFFGQGTRLTVV.

The chain uses TRBV6-4 and TRBJ2-5, with TRBD2 as a possible D gene (6 bases). The ends were cut back, 4 bases at V and 1 base at J, with 13 bases in the middle. The germline V gene encodes CDR1 MRHNA and CDR2 SNTAGT. The CDR3 length is 15 residues. The CDR3 protein is CASSGRDCFQETQYF. As DNA, the CDR3 is TGTGCCAGCAGTGGGCGGGACTGTTTCCAAGAGACCCAGTACTTC.

V is TRBV5-1 and J is TRBJ1-2; possibly TRBD1 for D (5 bases). The CDR3 spans 14 residues. Germline CDR1 reads SGHRS; CDR2 reads YFSETQ. Trimming pared 0 bases from V and 2 bases from J, leaving 8 bases between. The CDR3 sequence is CASSLDRINYGYTF. CDR3 sequence (DNA): TGCGCCAGCAGCTTGGACAGGATCAACTATGGCTACACCTTC.

V gene TRBV27 combines with J gene TRBJ1-1, with 7 positions matching TRBD1. V gave up 6 bases and J gave up 3 bases; unmatched junction bases: 7. The length of the CDR3 is 14 residues. The germline V gene has CDR1 MNHEY and CDR2 SMNVEV (reference sequence). Here the CDR3 DNA reads TGTGCCAGCAGAGTCGACAGGGTGGACACTGAAGCTTTCTTT. Translating gives CASRVDRVDTEAFF.

The J gene is TRBJ2-3, the V gene TRBV6-5; unclear D gene. Between the trimmed V and J ends, which lost 0 bases and 4 bases, there was a span of 5 bases. The CDR3 sequence is 13 residues long. Germline CDR1 and CDR2: MNHEY and SVGAGI. The CDR3 sequence: CASSYSSADTQYF. The CDR3 bases are TGTGCCAGCAGTTACTCTTCGGCAGATACGCAGTATTTT.

In its sample, this clone was seen a few times. The chain joins TRBV19 to TRBJ2-3; TRBD2 might be the D (6 bases). V lost 8 bases to trimming and J lost 0 bases, with 12 bases between them. Germline V gene lookup returns CDR1 LNHDA and CDR2 SQIVND (reference sequence). The CDR3 is 14 residues long. The CDR3 DNA sequence: TGTGCCAGTGCGGGACTCACTAGCACAGATACGCAGTATTTT. Translation gives CASAGLTSTDTQYF.

This chain joins TRBV23-1 and TRBJ1-1, with unresolved D. TRBV23-1 is given ORF status, its function remaining uncertain. This CDR3 is built from 13 residues. The CDR3 nucleotides read TGCGACAAGTTCGGGGAGGTGAGCACTGAAGCTTTCTTT. Translating it yields CDKFGEVSTEAFF.

This clone was seen just once. The gene calls are TRBV30 and TRBJ2-7; 10 bases align to TRBD2. The germline V gene has CDR1 GTSNPN and CDR2 SVGIG (reference sequence). CDR3 length: 15 residues. V gave up 3 bases and J gave up 2 bases; unmatched junction bases: 7. Here the CDR3 DNA reads TGTGCCTGGAGCACCCGGACTAGCGGCCCCTACGAGCAGTACTTC. This encodes CAWSTRTSGPYEQYF. Filled out from reference TRBV30 and TRBJ2-7, the complete variable domain reads SQTIHQWPATLVQPVGSPLSLECTVEGTSNPNLYWYRQAAGRGLQLLFYSVGIGQISSEVPQNLSASRPQDRQFILSSKKLLLSDSGFYLCAWSTRTSGPYEQYFGPGTRLTVT.